The 3 T cell receptor beta chains listed next were all sequenced from one sample in a study of blood T cells in healthy people across ages. Combining a sample-barcoded 5' primer with a J-beta primer mix, a second PCR ran for roughly 7 to 12 cycles. TCRdb analysed the 5' RACE reads with MiXCR anew, one entry per CDR3 protein. The sample has over 1,500,000 distinct CDR3 sequences, around 40% seen once. Input material: blood. The source of these receptors is a human donor in good health.

This clonotype was seen a handful of times. The CDR3 sequence is CASGSPDRDNEQFF. CDR3 nucleotide sequence: TGTGCTAGTGGTTCCCCGGACCGTGACAATGAGCAGTTCTTC. The V gene is TRBV12-5, the J gene TRBJ2-1; D is undetermined. There are 14 residues in the CDR3. V was pared by 4 bases and J by 5 bases, with 12 bases between. Germline V gene lookup returns CDR1 LGHNT and CDR2 FRNRAP.

This clonotype was recorded a few times. V usage is TRBV5-5 and J usage is TRBJ1-2, with unresolved D. V was cut by 5 bases and J by 6 bases, with 17 bases left in between. The CDR3 length is 14 residues. Germline V gives CDR1 SGHKS, CDR2 YYEKEE (reference sequence). The CDR3 region is CASRPVVSSDGYTF. The DNA for the CDR3 is TGTGCCAGCAGACCGGTGGTATCCAGTGATGGCTACACCTTC.

Comment on this clonotype: Possible read error: a much larger clone is one base away. The gene calls are TRBV20-1 and TRBJ2-1, with D uncertain. The CDR3 length is 11 residues. Per germline, CDR1 DFQATT and CDR2 SNEGSKA (reference sequence). V lost 6 bases to trimming and J lost 8 bases, with 11 bases between them. The CDR3 region has the DNA TGCAGTGCCTGCTATACCCATGAGCAGTTCTTC. Translated: CSACYTHEQFF.